The clone carrying this T cell receptor (beta chain) showed up just a few times. The sample is drawn from a study of cytomegalovirus exposure and HLA in healthy donors. The donors gave bone marrow, and they were healthy. Trimming at V came to 0 bases and at J to 1 base, leaving 9 bases not matched to a gene. CDR3 size: 17 residues. Germline CDR1 SGDLS, CDR2 YYNGEE. Amplification used 60 Vbeta primers and 13 Jbeta primers. Sequencing was performed with immunoSEQ multiplex PCR; in TCRdb, only in-frame clones are kept and a portion is missing. The table lists over 150,000 clones, roughly 80% of them singletons.

The V gene is TRBV9, the J gene TRBJ2-5, with 7 bases identical to TRBD1. Sequenced input: PBMCs. This clonotype originated in a man between 50 and 59 years old in good health and CMV-seropositive. CDR3: CASSVAGKGQIQETQYF. The CDR3 DNA sequence: TGTGCCAGCAGCGTAGCGGGCAAGGGACAGATCCAAGAGACCCAGTACTTC. Together with reference TRBV9 and TRBJ2-5, the CDR3 gives the full variable domain: DSGVTQTPKHLITATGQRVTLRCSPRSGDLSVYWYQQSLDQGLQFLIQYYNGEERAKGNILERFSAQQFPDLHSELNLSSLELGDSALYFCASSVAGKGQIQETQYFGPGTRLLVL.